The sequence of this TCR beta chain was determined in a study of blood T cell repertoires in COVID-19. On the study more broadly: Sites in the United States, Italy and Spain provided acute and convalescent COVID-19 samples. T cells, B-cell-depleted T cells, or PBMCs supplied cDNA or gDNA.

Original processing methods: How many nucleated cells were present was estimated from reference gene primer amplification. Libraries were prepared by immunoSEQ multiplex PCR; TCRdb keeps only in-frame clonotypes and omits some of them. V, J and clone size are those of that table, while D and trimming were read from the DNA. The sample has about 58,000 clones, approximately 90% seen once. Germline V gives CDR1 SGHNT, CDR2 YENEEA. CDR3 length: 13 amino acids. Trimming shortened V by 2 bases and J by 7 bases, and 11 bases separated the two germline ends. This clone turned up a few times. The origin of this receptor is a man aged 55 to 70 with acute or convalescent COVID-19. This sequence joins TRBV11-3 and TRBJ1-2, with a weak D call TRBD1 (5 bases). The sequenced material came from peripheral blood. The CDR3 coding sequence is TGTGCCAGCAGCTTAAACAGGAGTGGTGGCTACACCTTC. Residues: CASSLNRSGGYTF.